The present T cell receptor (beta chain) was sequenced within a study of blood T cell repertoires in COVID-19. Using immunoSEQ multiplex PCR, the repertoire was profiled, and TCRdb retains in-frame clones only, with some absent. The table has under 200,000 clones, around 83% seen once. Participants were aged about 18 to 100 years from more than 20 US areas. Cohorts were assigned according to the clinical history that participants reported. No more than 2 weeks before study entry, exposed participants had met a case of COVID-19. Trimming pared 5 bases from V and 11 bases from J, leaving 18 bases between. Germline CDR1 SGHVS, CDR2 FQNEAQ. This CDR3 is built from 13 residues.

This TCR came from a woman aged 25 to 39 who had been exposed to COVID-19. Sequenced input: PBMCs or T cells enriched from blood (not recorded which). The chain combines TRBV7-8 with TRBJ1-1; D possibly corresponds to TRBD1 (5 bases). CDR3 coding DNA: TGTGCCAGCAGCCCGCCCAGGGAAAGGAACGCTTTCTTT. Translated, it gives CASSPPRERNAFF.